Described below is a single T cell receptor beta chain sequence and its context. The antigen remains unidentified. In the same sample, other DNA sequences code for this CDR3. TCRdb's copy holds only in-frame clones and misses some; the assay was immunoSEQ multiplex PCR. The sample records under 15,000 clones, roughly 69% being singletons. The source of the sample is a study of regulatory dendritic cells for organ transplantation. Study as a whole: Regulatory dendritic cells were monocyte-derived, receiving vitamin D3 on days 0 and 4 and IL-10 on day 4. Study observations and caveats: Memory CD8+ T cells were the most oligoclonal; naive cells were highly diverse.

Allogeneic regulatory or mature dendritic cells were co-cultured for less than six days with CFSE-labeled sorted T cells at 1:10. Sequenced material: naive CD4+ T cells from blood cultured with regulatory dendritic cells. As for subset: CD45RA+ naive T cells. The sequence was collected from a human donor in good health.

The DNA for the CDR3 is TGCGCCAGCAGCCAGGGGAATGCGAGGGAGCGCTATGGCTACACCTTC. The encoded protein is CASSQGNARERYGYTF. The rearrangement uses TRBV4-3 and TRBJ1-2; D is undetermined. This CDR3 is built from 16 residues. Trimming pared 3 bases from V and 4 bases from J, leaving 18 bases between. Germline V gene sequence: CDR1 LGHNA, CDR2 YSLEER.